These 5 T cell receptor beta chains were sequenced from one sample in a study of shared clonotypes between healthy human individuals. Assay used: immunoSEQ multiplex PCR; TCRdb lists only in-frame clones, some missing. This table has more than 150,000 clones, 85% to 95% appearing once. The sequencing input was naive CD4+ T cells sorted from blood. Subset in this sample: CD45RA+ positively selected. The receptors come from a woman in her 30s in good health.

V and J are TRBV11-2 and TRBJ2-3, with TRBD1 matching 7 bases. CDR1 is SGHAT, CDR2 FQNNGV, per germline. The CDR3 spans 15 residues. V shed 5 bases, J shed 3 bases, and the junction held 8 bases outside the gene matches. The CDR3 region is CASSQIGQATDTQYF. As DNA, the CDR3 is TGTGCCAGCAGCCAGATCGGACAGGCTACAGATACGCAGTATTTT.

This chain links TRBV30 with TRBJ2-3; D possibly corresponds to TRBD1 (5 bases). Trimming shortened V by 3 bases and J by 2 bases, and 15 bases separated the two germline ends. The length of the CDR3 is 15 residues. Germline V gene data show CDR1 as GTSNPN and CDR2 as SVGIG (reference sequence). The CDR3 is CAWRPTGEATDTQYF. Here the CDR3 DNA reads TGTGCCTGGAGGCCCACAGGTGAAGCCACAGATACGCAGTATTTT.

The chain employs TRBV30 and TRBJ2-2; D perhaps matches TRBD1 (6 bases). The CDR3 runs to 13 residues. CDR1 GTSNPN and CDR2 SVGIG come from the germline V gene (reference sequence). With 3 bases removed from V and 5 bases from J, the gap between germline ends came to 10 bases. The CDR3 region is CAWRVQGTGELFF. The DNA of the CDR3 is TGTGCCTGGAGGGTACAGGGAACCGGGGAGCTGTTTTTT.

The gene calls are TRBV18 and TRBJ2-7; 9 bases match TRBD1. The trim removed 2 bases at V and 5 bases at J, leaving 7 bases unmatched. CDR1 is KGHSH and CDR2 is LQKENI in the germline V gene. This CDR3 spans 15 amino acids. For the CDR3, the DNA is TGTGCCAGCTCACCAGCTGGCCGGACAGGGGACGAGCAGTACTTC. Translation: CASSPAGRTGDEQYF. The full variable domain, its missing parts supplied by reference TRBV18 and TRBJ2-7, is NAGVMQNPRHLVRRRGQEARLRCSPMKGHSHVYWYRQLPEEGLKFMVYLQKENIIDESGMPKERFSAEFPKEGPSILRIQQVVRGDSAAYFCASSPAGRTGDEQYFGPGTRLTVT.

This chain connects TRBV10-3 to TRBJ2-2; 7 positions match TRBD2. The CDR3 has 17 amino acids. Trimming took 0 bases from V and 1 from J; bases not matched to a gene: 5. Germline lookup yields CDR1 ENHRY and CDR2 SYGVKD. The CDR3 loop is CAISESMGRGNTGELFF. The CDR3 nucleotides read TGTGCCATCAGTGAGTCAATGGGGAGGGGGAACACCGGGGAGCTGTTTTTT.